Presented here are 15 T cell receptor beta chains from one specimen sequenced in a study of early stage breast cancer tumors. Data came from immunoSEQ multiplex PCR; TCRdb stores just in-frame clones and leaves some out. In the table there are tens of thousands of clones, 85% to 95% of which are singletons. Sequenced: blood. These TCRs come from a person aged 65 to 79 with breast cancer.

V gene TRBV28 combines with J gene TRBJ1-5, with D possibly matching TRBD1 (5 bases). This CDR3 spans 16 amino acids. V gave up 2 bases and J gave up 5 bases, with 16 bases separating them. From germline, CDR1 is MDHEN and CDR2 SYDVKM. The CDR3 DNA is TGTGCCAGCAGTTTAGGTTCTCGCCGGGGGGATCAGCCCCAGCATTTT. The encoded protein is CASSLGSRRGDQPQHF.

The chain carries TRBV5-3 and TRBJ2-3, with a tentative D call TRBD2 (6 bases). TRBV5-3 is known as an ORF, though its function is uncertain. The V gene lost 4 bases and the J gene lost 4 bases, with 22 bases spanning the gap. This CDR3 has 17 residues. The CDR3 reads CARSDNRLAGSADTQYF. The CDR3 DNA is TGTGCCAGAAGCGATAACCGCCTGGCCGGGAGCGCAGATACGCAGTATTTT.

The chain links TRBV4-3 to TRBJ1-6; D is uncertain. Germline V gives CDR1 LGHNA, CDR2 YSLEER. CDR3 length: 19 amino acids. V was clipped by 0 bases and J by 3 bases, with 18 bases between them. CDR3 DNA sequence: TGCGCCAGCAGCCAAGAAGTGTCGGGGAGGGCCGGCTATAATTCACCCCTCCACTTT. Its protein is CASSQEVSGRAGYNSPLHF.

The J gene is TRBJ2-1, the V gene TRBV7-9; D unclear. Germline V lookup: CDR1 SEHNR, CDR2 FQNEAQ (reference sequence). This CDR3 is built from 14 residues. Trimming cost V 2 bases and J 5 bases, with 10 bases left between them. The CDR3, as DNA: TGTGCCAGCAGCTTACATGGCGGAGACAATGAGCAGTTCTTC. Amino acid sequence: CASSLHGGDNEQFF.

This clone showed up just a few times. The CDR3 spells CASSALVGGSGANVLTF. The CDR3 coding sequence is TGTGCCAGCAGCGCCCTGGTTGGGGGGTCTGGGGCCAACGTCCTGACTTTC. This sequence joins TRBV11-2 and TRBJ2-6, with D perhaps matching TRBD2 (6 bases). The CDR3 loop spans 17 amino acids. Between the trimmed V and J ends, which lost 5 bases and 1 base, there was a span of 15 bases. Looked up from germline, CDR1 is SGHAT and CDR2 is FQNNGV.

This chain links TRBV5-5 with TRBJ1-1; TRBD1 is a possible D gene (5 bases). Per the germline V gene, CDR1 is SGHKS and CDR2 is YYEKEE (reference sequence). CDR3 length: 15 residues. V gave up 3 bases and J gave up 5 bases, with 17 bases separating them. CDR3 in DNA: TGTGCCAGCAGCTCGCTCCTGGGGGAGGGGACTGAAGCTTTCTTT. Translation gives CASSSLLGEGTEAFF. Based on the CDR3 plus reference TRBV5-5 and TRBJ1-1, the full variable domain is DAGVTQSPTHLIKTRGQQVTLRCSPISGHKSVSWYQQVLGQGPQFIFQYYEKEERGRGNFPDRFSARQFPNYSSELNVNALLLGDSALYLCASSSLLGEGTEAFFGQGTRLTVV.

The chain couples TRBV9 to TRBJ2-3; D might be TRBD1 (7 bases). Germline V gives CDR1 SGDLS, CDR2 YYNGEE. The V end lost 1 base, the J end lost 6 bases, and 15 bases lay between the germline ends. The CDR3 sequence is 15 residues long. CDR3 in DNA: TGTGCCAGCAGCGTATTGCCCGCAGGGGGGGATACGCAGTATTTT. Its protein is CASSVLPAGGDTQYF.

V gene TRBV28 combines with J gene TRBJ2-3; 16 nucleotides match TRBD2. Germline V gene lookup returns CDR1 MDHEN and CDR2 SYDVKM. The CDR3 loop spans 18 amino acids. Trimming removed 4 bases from V and 6 bases from J; junction bases left unmatched: 10. The CDR3, as DNA: TGTGCCAGCAGTTCTGGGACTAGCGGGAGGGCCATGAGGGATACGCAGTATTTT. This codes for CASSSGTSGRAMRDTQYF.

This rearrangement joins TRBV30 to TRBJ2-7, with TRBD2 identical over 8 bases. The CDR3 sequence is 12 residues long. Germline V gives CDR1 GTSNPN, CDR2 SVGIG (reference sequence). With V trimmed by 0 bases and J by 5 bases, 0 bases remained unmatched. In DNA, the CDR3 is TGTGCCTGGAGTGTTAGCGGGAACGAGCAGTACTTC. This encodes CAWSVSGNEQYF.

V gene TRBV28 combines with J gene TRBJ1-1, with 9 bases lining up with TRBD1. CDR3 size: 15 residues. V shed 5 bases and J 6 bases; nucleotides not matched to a gene: 10. Germline CDR1 is MDHEN and CDR2 is SYDVKM. The CDR3 reads CASSTNTGGIAEAFF. CDR3 DNA: TGTGCCAGCAGTACAAATACAGGGGGCATTGCTGAAGCTTTCTTT.

This sequence joins TRBV9 and TRBJ1-2; 9 nucleotides agree with TRBD1. With V trimmed by 0 bases and J by 8 bases, 5 bases remained unmatched. The germline CDR1 and CDR2 sequences are SGDLS and YYNGEE. The CDR3 consists of 14 residues. The CDR3 DNA sequence: TGTGCCAGCAGCGTAGAGGGACAGGGATGGGGCTACACCTTC. Residues: CASSVEGQGWGYTF. The full variable domain, its missing parts supplied by reference TRBV9 and TRBJ1-2, is DSGVTQTPKHLITATGQRVTLRCSPRSGDLSVYWYQQSLDQGLQFLIQYYNGEERAKGNILERFSAQQFPDLHSELNLSSLELGDSALYFCASSVEGQGWGYTFGSGTRLTVV.

The V gene is TRBV7-2, the J gene TRBJ2-2; possibly TRBD1 for D (6 bases). CDR1 SGHTA and CDR2 FQGNSA come from the germline V gene. Trimming stripped 6 bases from V and 2 bases from J, with 10 bases between. CDR3 length: 14 amino acids. CDR3 nucleotide sequence: TGTGCCAGCAGTCCGGACAGCAACACCGGGGAGCTGTTTTTT. Translated: CASSPDSNTGELFF.

The chain has TRBV6-5 and TRBJ1-4; 8 nucleotides line up with TRBD1. The ends lost 3 bases at V and 7 bases at J; junction bases unmatched: 4. Germline CDR1 is MNHEY and CDR2 is SVGAGI. The CDR3 loop spans 14 amino acids. The CDR3 here is CASSYNRGGEKLFF. CDR3 in DNA: TGTGCCAGCAGTTATAACAGGGGGGGTGAAAAACTGTTTTTT.

The CDR3 DNA follows: TGTGCCAGCAGTCTCACAGGGTCCTATGGCTACACCTTC. Translation: CASSLTGSYGYTF. The V call is TRBV27, the J call TRBJ1-2, with D possibly TRBD1 on 6 matching bases. CDR3 length: 13 amino acids. V lost 5 bases and J 4 bases, leaving 11 bases between the germline ends. Per germline, CDR1 MNHEY and CDR2 SMNVEV (reference sequence).

This clone was recorded only once. The chain is built from TRBV7-9 and TRBJ1-2; D may be TRBD1 (5 bases). The germline gives CDR1 SEHNR, CDR2 FQNEAQ (reference sequence). The CDR3 runs to 12 residues. V gave up 0 bases and J gave up 6 bases, with 5 bases separating them. The CDR3 protein is CASSLAGDGYTF. CDR3 sequence (DNA): TGTGCCAGCAGCTTAGCAGGGGATGGCTACACCTTC.